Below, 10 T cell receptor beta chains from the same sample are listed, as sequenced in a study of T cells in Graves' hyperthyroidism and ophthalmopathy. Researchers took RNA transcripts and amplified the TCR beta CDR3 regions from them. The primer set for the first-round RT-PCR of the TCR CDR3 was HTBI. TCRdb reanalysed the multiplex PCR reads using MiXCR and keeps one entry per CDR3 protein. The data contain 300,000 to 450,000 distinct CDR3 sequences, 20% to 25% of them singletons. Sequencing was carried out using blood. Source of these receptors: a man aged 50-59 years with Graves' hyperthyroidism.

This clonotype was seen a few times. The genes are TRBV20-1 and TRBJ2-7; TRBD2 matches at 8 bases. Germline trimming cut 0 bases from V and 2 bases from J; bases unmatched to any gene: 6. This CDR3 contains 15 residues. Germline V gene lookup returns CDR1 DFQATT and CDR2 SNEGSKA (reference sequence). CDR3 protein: CSARDWSGSPYEQYF. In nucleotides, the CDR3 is TGCAGTGCTAGAGATTGGAGCGGGAGCCCCTACGAGCAGTACTTC.

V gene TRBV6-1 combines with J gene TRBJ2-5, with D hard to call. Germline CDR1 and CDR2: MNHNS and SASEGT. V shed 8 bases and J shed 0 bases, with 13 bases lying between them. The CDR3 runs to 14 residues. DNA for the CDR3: TGTGCCAGCTCACTAACCTGGAACCAAGAGACCCAGTACTTC. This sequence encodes CASSLTWNQETQYF.

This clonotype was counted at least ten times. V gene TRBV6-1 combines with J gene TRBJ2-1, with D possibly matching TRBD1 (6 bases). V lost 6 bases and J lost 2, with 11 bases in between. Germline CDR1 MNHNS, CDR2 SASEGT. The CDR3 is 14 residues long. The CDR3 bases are TGTGCCAGCAGGTTAACAGGGACCTACAATGAGCAGTTCTTC. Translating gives CASRLTGTYNEQFF.

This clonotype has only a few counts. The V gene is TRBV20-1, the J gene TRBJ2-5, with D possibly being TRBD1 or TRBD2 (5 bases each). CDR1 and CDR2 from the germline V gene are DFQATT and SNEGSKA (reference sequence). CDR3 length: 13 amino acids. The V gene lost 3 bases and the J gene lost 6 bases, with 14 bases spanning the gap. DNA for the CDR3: TGCAGTGCTAGGCAGGGAGAGAAGAAGACCCAGTACTTC. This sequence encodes CSARQGEKKTQYF.

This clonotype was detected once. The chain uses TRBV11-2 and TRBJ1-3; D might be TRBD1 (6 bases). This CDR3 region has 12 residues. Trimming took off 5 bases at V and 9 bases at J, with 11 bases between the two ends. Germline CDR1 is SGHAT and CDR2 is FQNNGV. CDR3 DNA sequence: TGTGCCAGCAGCAACTTGGGGGCCACCATATATTTT. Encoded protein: CASSNLGATIYF. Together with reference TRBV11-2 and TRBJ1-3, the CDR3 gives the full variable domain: EAGVAQSPRYKIIEKRQSVAFWCNPISGHATLYWYQQILGQGPKLLIQFQNNGVVDDSQLPKDRFSAERLKGVDSTLKIQPAKLEDSAVYLCASSNLGATIYFGEGSWLTVV.

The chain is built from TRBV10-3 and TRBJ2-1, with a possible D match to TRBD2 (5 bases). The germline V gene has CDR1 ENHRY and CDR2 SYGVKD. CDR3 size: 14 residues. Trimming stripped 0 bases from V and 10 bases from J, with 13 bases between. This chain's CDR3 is CAISESTRDSEQFF. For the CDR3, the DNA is TGTGCCATCAGTGAGTCGACTCGGGATTCGGAGCAGTTCTTC.

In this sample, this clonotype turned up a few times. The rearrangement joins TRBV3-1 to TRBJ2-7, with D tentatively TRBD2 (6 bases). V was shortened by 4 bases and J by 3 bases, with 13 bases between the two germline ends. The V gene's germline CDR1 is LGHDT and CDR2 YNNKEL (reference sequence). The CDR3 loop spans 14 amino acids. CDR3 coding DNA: TGTGCCAGCAGCCCGACATCAGCGGGCTACGAGCAGTACTTC. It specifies CASSPTSAGYEQYF.

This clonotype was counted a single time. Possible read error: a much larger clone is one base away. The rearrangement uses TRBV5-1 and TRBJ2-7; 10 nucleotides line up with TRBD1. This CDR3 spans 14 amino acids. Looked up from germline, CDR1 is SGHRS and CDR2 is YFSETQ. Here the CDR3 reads CASMGQGSSHEQYF. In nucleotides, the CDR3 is TGCGCCAGCATGGGACAGGGGAGCTCCCACGAGCAGTACTTC.

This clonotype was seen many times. CDR3 in amino acids: CASRKTGRADTQYF. CDR3 coding DNA: TGTGCCAGCAGGAAGACAGGGAGGGCAGATACGCAGTATTTT. The J gene is TRBJ2-3, the V gene TRBV27; D assignment may be TRBD1 or TRBD2 (7 bases each). Germline loops: CDR1 MNHEY, CDR2 SMNVEV (reference sequence). This CDR3 is built from 14 residues. Between the trimmed V and J ends, which lost 6 bases and 4 bases, there was a span of 14 bases.

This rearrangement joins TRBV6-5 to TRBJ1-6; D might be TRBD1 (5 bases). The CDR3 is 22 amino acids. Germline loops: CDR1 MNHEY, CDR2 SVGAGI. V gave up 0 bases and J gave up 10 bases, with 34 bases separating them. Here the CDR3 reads CASSYSSEGSSSISEEGSPLHF. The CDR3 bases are TGTGCCAGCAGTTACTCTTCGGAGGGTTCATCATCCATATCGGAGGAGGGGTCACCCCTCCACTTT.